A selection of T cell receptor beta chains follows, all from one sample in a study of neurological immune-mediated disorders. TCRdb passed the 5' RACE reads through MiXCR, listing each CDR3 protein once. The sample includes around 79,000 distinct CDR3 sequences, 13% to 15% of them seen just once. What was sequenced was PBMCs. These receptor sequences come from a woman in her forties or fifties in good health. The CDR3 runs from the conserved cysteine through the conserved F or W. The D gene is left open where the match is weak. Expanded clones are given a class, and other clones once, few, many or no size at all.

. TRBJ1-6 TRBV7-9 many TGTGCCAGCAGCTCACAGGGTTCACCCCTCCACTTT CASSSQGSPLHF
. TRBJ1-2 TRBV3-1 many TGTGCCAGCAGCGACGGGGGGGGGCAGTACTATGGCTACACCTTC CASSDGGGQYYGYTF
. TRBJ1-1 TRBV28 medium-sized TGTGCCAGCAGTTTGTGGCAGACGAACACTGAAGCTTTCTTT CASSLWQTNTEAFF
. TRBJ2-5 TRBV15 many TGTGCCACCAGCAGTGGGATCGGAGGGAGACAAGAGACCCAGTACTTC CATSSGIGGRQETQYF
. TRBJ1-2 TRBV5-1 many TGCGCCAGCAGCTTGCTAGAACAGACAAACTATGGCTACACCTTC CASSLLEQTNYGYTF
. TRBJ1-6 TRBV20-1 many TGCAGTGCTAGAGATGGGGGGGGGCGGGCCTATAATTCACCCCTCCACTTT CSARDGGGRAYNSPLHF
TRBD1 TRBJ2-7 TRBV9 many TGTGCCAGCAGCCGACAGGGGAACGAGCAGTACTTC CASSRQGNEQYF
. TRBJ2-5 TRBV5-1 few TGCGCCAGCAGCTCCCAATCGGGCAAGGAGACCCAGTACTTC CASSSQSGKETQYF
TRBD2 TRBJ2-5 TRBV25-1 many TGTGCCAGCAGTGAGGGTAGCGGGGGGGCTGAGACCCAGTACTTC CASSEGSGGAETQYF
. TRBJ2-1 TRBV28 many TGTGCCAGCAGTTTATGGAGGGGCGATGAGCAGTTCTTC CASSLWRGDEQFF
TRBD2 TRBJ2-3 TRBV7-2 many TGTGCCAGCAGCTTAGTGGCCCGACTAGCGGGGGTACGCACAGATACGCAGTATTTT CASSLVARLAGVRTDTQYF
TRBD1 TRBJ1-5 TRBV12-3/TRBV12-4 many TGTGCCAGCAGTGGCGGACAGGGCGGTCTTAGGCATTTT CASSGGQGGLRHF
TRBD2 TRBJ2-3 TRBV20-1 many TGCAGTGCTAGAGACTGGACTAGCGGTAGCACAGATACGCAGTATTTT CSARDWTSGSTDTQYF
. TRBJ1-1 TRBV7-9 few TGTGCCAGCAGCGAGAGGGCCACCTCAGGGAACACTGAAGCTTTCTTT CASSERATSGNTEAFF
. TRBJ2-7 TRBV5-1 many TGCGCCAGCAGCGTAGACAGGTACGAGCAGTACTTC CASSVDRYEQYF
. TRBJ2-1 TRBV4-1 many TGCGCCAGCAGTTGGGACCGTCTGAATGAGCAGTTCTTC CASSWDRLNEQFF
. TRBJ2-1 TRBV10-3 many TGTGCCATCAGTGGTGAGGGGAATGAGCAGTTCTTC CAISGEGNEQFF
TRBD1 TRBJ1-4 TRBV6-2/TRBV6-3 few TGTGCCAGCAGTTACTCGACGGGGACAGGGGATGAAAAACTGTTTTTT CASSYSTGTGDEKLFF
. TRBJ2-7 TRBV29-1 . TGCAACGCCATCGACAGTGGTTATTCCTACGAGCAGTACTTC CNAIDSGYSYEQYF
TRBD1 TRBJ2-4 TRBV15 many TGTGCCACCAGCAGAGGGACGACAGGGGGGACCGGCAAAAACATTCAGTACTTC CATSRGTTGGTGKNIQYF
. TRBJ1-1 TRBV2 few TGTGCCAGCTCCCCCCGCCTCGGCACTGAAGCTTTCTTT CASSPRLGTEAFF
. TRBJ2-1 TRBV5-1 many TGCGCCAGCAGCTCGGGGGTCGAGCAGTTCTTC CASSSGVEQFF
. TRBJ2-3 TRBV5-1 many TGCGCCAGCAGCTTGGCGGGACCTAGCACAGATACGCAGTATTTT CASSLAGPSTDTQYF
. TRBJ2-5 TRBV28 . TGTGCCAGCAGGCCCCCATACGGAGTTAAGAGGCAAGAGATCCAGTACTTC CASRPPYGVKRQEIQYF
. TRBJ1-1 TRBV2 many TGTGCCAGCAGCTCCTATTCAGAAGCTTTCTTT CASSSYSEAFF
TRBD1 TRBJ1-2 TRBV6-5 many TGTGCCAGCAGTACAAGGGGGCCTCCTCCTAACTATGGCTACACCTTC CASSTRGPPPNYGYTF
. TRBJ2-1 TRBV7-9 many TGTGCCAGCAGCACCACAGAGAATGAGCAGTTCTTC CASSTTENEQFF
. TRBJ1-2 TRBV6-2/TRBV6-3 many TGTGCCAGCAGTTACTCGATCCGGGGGCACGACTATGGCTACACCTTC CASSYSIRGHDYGYTF
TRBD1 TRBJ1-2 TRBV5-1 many TGCGCCAGCAGCTTGGTCCAGGGGGGTGATGGCTACACCTTC CASSLVQGGDGYTF
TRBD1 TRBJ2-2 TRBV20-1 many TGCAGTGCAACAAGACAGGGGGCGCGGATCGGGGAGCTGTTTTTT CSATRQGARIGELFF
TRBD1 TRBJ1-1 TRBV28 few TGTGCCAGCAGTCTGGTATCGGGACAGAGAAAAGCTTTCTTT CASSLVSGQRKAFF
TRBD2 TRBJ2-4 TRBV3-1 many TGTGCCAGCAGCCAAGCCCTAAGACTAGCGGGACCCAAAAACATTCAGTACTTC CASSQALRLAGPKNIQYF
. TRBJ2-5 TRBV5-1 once TGCGCCAGCAGCAACCAACAGGGTGGGGAGACCCAGTACTTC CASSNQQGGETQYF
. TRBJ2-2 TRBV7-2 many TGTGCCAGCAGCTTAATGGCTACGAACACCGGGGAGCTGTTTTTT CASSLMATNTGELFF
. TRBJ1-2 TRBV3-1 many TGTGCCAGCAGCCGCGGCTATGGCTACACCTTC CASSRGYGYTF
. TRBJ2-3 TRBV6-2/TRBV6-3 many TGTGCCAGCAGTTACGAGATTGCCCTAGATACGCAGTATTTT CASSYEIALDTQYF
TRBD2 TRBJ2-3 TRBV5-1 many TGCGCCAGCAGCTCATTCGGGGGGAGTGTTGATACGCAGTATTTT CASSSFGGSVDTQYF
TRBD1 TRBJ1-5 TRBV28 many TGTGCCAGCAGACCGAGGACAGGGGGCTCTCAGCCCCAGCATTTT CASRPRTGGSQPQHF
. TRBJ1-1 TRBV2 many TGTGCCAGCAGGGTGACAGGGAACACTGAAGCTTTCTTT CASRVTGNTEAFF
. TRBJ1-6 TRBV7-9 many TGTGCCAGCAGACAACAGGGTGATAATTCACCCCTCCACTTT CASRQQGDNSPLHF
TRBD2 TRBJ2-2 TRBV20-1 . TGCAGTGCTAGAGATCCCGGGGGGTGGGAGCTGTTTTTT CSARDPGGWELFF
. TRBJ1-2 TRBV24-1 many TGTGCCACCAGTGATCCCCCTGGGGGACCCTCGGGCTACACCTTC CATSDPPGGPSGYTF
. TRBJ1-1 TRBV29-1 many TGCAGCGTTGTGTATCCGAACACTGAAGCTTTCTTT CSVVYPNTEAFF
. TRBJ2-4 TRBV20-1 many TGCAGTGCCGGTAGCGGTAGGGCCAAAAACATTCAGTACTTC CSAGSGRAKNIQYF
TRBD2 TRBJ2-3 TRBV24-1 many TGTGCCACCAGTTTCACTAGCGGGAGGTCTAGCACAGATACGCAGTATTTT CATSFTSGRSSTDTQYF
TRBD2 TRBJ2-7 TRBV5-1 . TGCGCCAGCAGCCCCCGGGAGGGGACCTCCTACGAGCAGTACTTC CASSPREGTSYEQYF